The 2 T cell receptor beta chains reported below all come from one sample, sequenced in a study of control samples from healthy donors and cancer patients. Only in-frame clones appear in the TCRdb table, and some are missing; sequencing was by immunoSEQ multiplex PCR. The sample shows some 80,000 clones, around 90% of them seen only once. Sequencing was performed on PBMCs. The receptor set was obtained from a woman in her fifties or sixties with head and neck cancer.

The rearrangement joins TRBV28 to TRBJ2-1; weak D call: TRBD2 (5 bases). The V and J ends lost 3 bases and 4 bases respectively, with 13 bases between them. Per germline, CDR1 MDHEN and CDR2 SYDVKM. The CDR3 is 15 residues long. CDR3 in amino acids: CASSFPRTLYNEQFF. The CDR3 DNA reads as TGTGCCAGCAGTTTTCCCCGGACTCTATACAATGAGCAGTTCTTC. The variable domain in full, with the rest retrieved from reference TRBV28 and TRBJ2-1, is DVKVTQSSRYLVKRTGEKVFLECVQDMDHENMFWYRQDPGLGLRLIYFSYDVKMKEKGDIPEGYSVSREKKERFSLILESASTNQTSMYLCASSFPRTLYNEQFFGPGTRLTVL.

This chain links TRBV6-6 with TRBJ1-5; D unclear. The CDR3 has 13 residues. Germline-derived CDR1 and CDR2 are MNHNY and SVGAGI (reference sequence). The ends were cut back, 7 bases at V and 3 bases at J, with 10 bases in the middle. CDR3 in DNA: TGTGCCAGCACGCAGGCAATCAATCAGCCCCAGCATTTT. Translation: CASTQAINQPQHF.